This T cell receptor beta chain was sequenced for a study of cytomegalovirus exposure and HLA in healthy donors. Germline CDR1 MDHEN, CDR2 SYDVKM. V lost 7 bases to trimming and J lost 5 bases, with 12 bases between them. This CDR3 is built from 13 residues. Both 60 Vbeta primers and 13 Jbeta primers went into the PCR. Method: immunoSEQ multiplex PCR; TCRdb's copy keeps in-frame clones and lacks some. The sample is made up of about 160,000 clones, and the top ten hold under 2.5% of it. The specimen sequenced was PBMCs. The chain employs TRBV28 and TRBJ1-5, with D possibly TRBD1 on 5 matching bases. The source of this sequence is a man between 25 and 39 years old in good health and CMV-seronegative. The CDR3 nucleotides read TGTGCCAGCACCCCCGGGGGGGATCAGCCCCAGCATTTT. It translates to CASTPGGDQPQHF.